Described below is a single T cell receptor beta chain sequence and its context. This record comes from a study of preoperative IRX-2 immunotherapy in early breast cancer. The treatment denotes: preoperative locoregional IRX-2 cytokine immunotherapy. TCRdb's copy holds only in-frame clones and misses some; the assay was immunoSEQ multiplex PCR. Here the sample spans around 34,000 clones, 75% to 90% being singletons. V shed 3 bases, J shed 1 base, and the junction held 1 base outside the gene matches. CDR1 is LNHDA, CDR2 SQIVND, per germline (reference sequence). This CDR3 has 14 residues. The clonotype was recovered from a human donor with breast cancer. The gene calls are TRBV19 and TRBJ2-7, with 9 bases identical to TRBD2. Sequences were derived from lymph node tissue, sampled from a patient treated with IRX-2 immunotherapy. DNA of the CDR3: TGTGCCAGTAGTATGACTAGCGGATCCTACGAGCAGTACTTC. The encoded protein is CASSMTSGSYEQYF.